Listed below are T cell receptor beta chains from one sample, sequenced in a study of T cell repertoires in cytomegalovirus infection. No antigen has been identified for these receptors. One entry per CDR3 protein results from TCRdb running MiXCR on the reads. The sample consists of around 750,000 distinct CDR3 sequences, 30% to 35% of them appearing once. This material consisted of cultured CD8+ T cells from PBMCs, taken from culture after CMV antigen stimulation. Source of these receptors: a human donor in good health (CMV status not recorded). Some clones in this sample may be carry-over from other donors' samples. CDR3s include the opening cysteine and the closing phenylalanine or tryptophan. The D gene is left open where the match is weak. Only part of the rows carry a size: once, few, many, or a class if the clone is expanded.

cdr3_nt cdr3_aa j_call clone_size v_call d_call
TGTGCCAGCAGTTTAGGGCAGGGTGAAGGAGAGACCCAGTACTTC CASSLGQGEGETQYF TRBJ2-5 few TRBV5-4 NA
TGTGCCAGCAGCGTAGCTGGGGCGGCAGATACGCAGTATTTT CASSVAGAADTQYF TRBJ2-3 few TRBV9 NA
TGTGCCACCAGTGACCGGACGTCGACCCCCAATCAGCCCCAGCATTTT CATSDRTSTPNQPQHF TRBJ1-5 NA TRBV24-1 NA
TGTGCCAGCAGCCCGACTCAGGGGGCACATCTCCAGCCCCAGCATTTT CASSPTQGAHLQPQHF TRBJ1-5 NA TRBV4-1 TRBD1
TGTGCCAGCAGCCCCGGGCCCGGACGTAAAGCTTTCTTT CASSPGPGRKAFF TRBJ1-1 few TRBV11-2 NA
TGCGCCAGCAGCCAAGACGGGACAGGGGGTCGTTATGGCTACACCTTC CASSQDGTGGRYGYTF TRBJ1-2 NA TRBV4-1 TRBD1
TGCGCCAGCAGCCTCGGGCCGGGACAGGGGGCGGGTGAGCAGTACTTC CASSLGPGQGAGEQYF TRBJ2-7 NA TRBV4-1 TRBD1
TGTGCCAGCAGAGAGGGCCTGTCCTACAATGAGCAGTTCTTC CASREGLSYNEQFF TRBJ2-1 NA TRBV7-9 NA
TGTGCCAGCAGCCGGGTCTCCTACGAGCAGTACTTC CASSRVSYEQYF TRBJ2-7 NA TRBV12-3/TRBV12-4 NA
TGCAGTGCCATCGGACAGGGGGCATTCGGGGAGCTGTTTTTT CSAIGQGAFGELFF TRBJ2-2 NA TRBV20-1 TRBD1
TGTGCCAGCAGCCCCGCGCACGTCTCCTACGAGCAGTACTTC CASSPAHVSYEQYF TRBJ2-7 NA TRBV7-9 NA
TGTGCCAGCAGTGTTCCGGAGAACACTGAAGCTTTCTTT CASSVPENTEAFF TRBJ1-1 NA TRBV2 NA
TGTGCCAGCAGCTTAGAGGAGACAGGGAGGACCCAGTACTTC CASSLEETGRTQYF TRBJ2-5 few TRBV7-9 TRBD1
TGTGCCAGCAGCCCCCGGGCCCCCTCCAGGGAGCTGTTTTTT CASSPRAPSRELFF TRBJ2-2 many TRBV7-8 NA
TGTGCCAGCAGGTGGCCGGGGAGGAGAAAGGTCAATGAGCAGTTCTTC CASRWPGRRKVNEQFF TRBJ2-1 NA TRBV6-1 NA
TGTGCCAGCAGCTCCGGGACCCTCCCGGGTCAGCCCCAGCATTTT CASSSGTLPGQPQHF TRBJ1-5 NA TRBV5-5 NA
TGTGCCAGCAGCCTGACAGGGGGGAACCAAGAGACCCAGTACTTC CASSLTGGNQETQYF TRBJ2-5 NA TRBV12-3/TRBV12-4 TRBD1
TGTGCCAGCAGGCCAAACCCGGACTCCTTCACCACTAACTATGGCTACACCTTC CASRPNPDSFTTNYGYTF TRBJ1-2 few TRBV12-3/TRBV12-4 NA
TGTGCCAGCAGTCACGGGGGCTTTAGCAATCAGCCCCAGCATTTT CASSHGGFSNQPQHF TRBJ1-5 few TRBV6-5 NA
TGTGCCAGCAGTCAAGGGGTGGCCTACAATGAGCAGTTCTTC CASSQGVAYNEQFF TRBJ2-1 few TRBV27 NA
TGTGCCAGCAGCCAAGATCAGGATGAGCAGTTCTTC CASSQDQDEQFF TRBJ2-1 NA TRBV14 NA
TGTGCCAGCAGCCATAGACAGTACACCGGGGAGCTGTTTTTT CASSHRQYTGELFF TRBJ2-2 few TRBV14 NA
TGTGCCAGTTTCTCGTTCTATAGCAATCAGCCCCAGCATTTT CASFSFYSNQPQHF TRBJ1-5 few TRBV19 NA
TGCAGTGCGGATCCGGGACTAGCGTCTTACAATGAGCAGTTCTTC CSADPGLASYNEQFF TRBJ2-1 NA TRBV20-1 TRBD2